The 3 T cell receptor beta chains in this list originate from one sample, sequenced in a study of OX40 agonist ivuxolimab in advanced cancers. Profiling relied on immunoSEQ multiplex PCR, and the TCRdb table lists in-frame clones only, not all of them. Among tens of thousands of clones listed, roughly 77% were seen once. The source material was CD4+ or CD8+ T cells sorted from blood, sampled in a trial of the OX40 agonist ivuxolimab. All receptors derive from an adult with an advanced solid tumor such as melanoma, head and neck, liver or kidney cancer.

This sequence joins TRBV19 and TRBJ2-3; 8 bases agree with TRBD2. From germline, CDR1 is LNHDA and CDR2 SQIVND (reference sequence). This CDR3 is 17 amino acids long. V trimming: 6 bases; J trimming: 6 bases; junction bases outside the gene matches: 17. CDR3 bases: TGTGCCAGTAGGGCATGGTCTCGGGCGGGGGGCCCTGATACGCAGTATTTT. This codes for CASRAWSRAGGPDTQYF. The variable domain in full, completed from reference TRBV19 and TRBJ2-3, reads DGGITQSPKYLFRKEGQNVTLSCEQNLNHDAMYWYRQDPGQGLRLIYYSQIVNDFQKGDIAEGYSVSREKKESFPLTVTSAQKNPTAFYLCASRAWSRAGGPDTQYFGPGTRLTVL.

The rearrangement uses TRBV10-2 and TRBJ1-4; TRBD1 aligns across 8 bases. This CDR3 spans 14 amino acids. J lost 11 bases, V lost 6 bases, and 11 bases had no gene match. Germline CDR1 WSHSY, CDR2 SAAADI. In DNA, the CDR3 is TGCGCCAGCAGAACAACAGGGGGATCGGGGAAACTGTTTTTT. This sequence encodes CASRTTGGSGKLFF.

This chain uses TRBV19 with TRBJ2-3; 8 positions match TRBD1. The CDR3 has 17 amino acids. Germline V CDR1 and CDR2: LNHDA, SQIVND (reference sequence). With 3 bases clipped from V and 0 bases from J, the junction kept 8 bases outside the gene matches. The chain's CDR3 is CASSIAVTGVSTDTQYF. The DNA for the CDR3 is TGTGCCAGTAGTATCGCGGTGACAGGGGTCAGCACAGATACGCAGTATTTT.